This TCR beta chain was profiled in a study of T cells expressing NK-cell markers. Findings and caveats of the study: The contribution of dominant NKG2C+ clonotypes to CD8+ T cells in about six donors was about 1.0-7.5%.

TCRdb reanalyzed the 5' RACE reads and collapses them to one entry per CDR3 protein, without DNA. Its table records fewer than 400,000 distinct CDR3 sequences. This CDR3 is built from 14 residues. Germline V lookup: CDR1 DFQATT, CDR2 SNEGSKA (reference sequence). Comments on this clonotype: Its target is unknown.

Sequences were obtained from blood T cells: a sorted CD56 or NKG2C T cell subset, CD4+ or CD8+ T cells, or bulk PBMC T cells (not recorded which). The chain carries TRBV20-1 and TRBJ1-2; the D call from TCRdb, TRBD1, cannot be confirmed without DNA. This receptor was identified in a man aged 18-69 years in good health. CDR3: CSAREQGPSYGYTF.